This TCR beta chain derives from a study of cytomegalovirus exposure and HLA in healthy donors. Study as a whole: Among 350 to 500 genotyped donors, about 85% fell in the Caucasian-associated ancestry cluster. Study findings and constraints: Common viral pathogens seemed, in a later analysis, to connect with several of the most significant clusters. As was reported, the classifier diagnosed cytomegalovirus status with high specificity and sensitivity. Later work found that TCR association rates differed between HLA loci; DRB1 had the most and HLA-C the fewest.

The CDR3 contains 13 residues. Trimming took 1 base from V and 7 from J, leaving 11 bases between them. The V gene's germline CDR1 is SGHRS and CDR2 YFSETQ. Details on this clone: Its target is unknown.

PCR employed 60 Vbeta and 13 Jbeta primers. The repertoire was sequenced with immunoSEQ multiplex PCR; TCRdb's copy has only in-frame clones and lacks some. The profile covers fewer than 70,000 clones, with 74% appearing a single time and 11% taken by the ten largest. The source material was PBMCs. The J gene is TRBJ1-1, the V gene TRBV5-1, with D uncertain. The TCR sequence derives from a woman aged 60-75 years in good health and CMV-seropositive. The CDR3: CASSLRVSFEAFF. CDR3 in DNA: TGCGCCAGCAGCTTGAGAGTTTCTTTTGAAGCTTTCTTT. Variable domain in full (rest from reference TRBV5-1 and TRBJ1-1): KAGVTQTPRYLIKTRGQQVTLSCSPISGHRSVSWYQQTPGQGLQFLFEYFSETQRNKGNFPGRFSGRQFSNSRSEMNVSTLELGDSALYLCASSLRVSFEAFFGQGTRLTVV.